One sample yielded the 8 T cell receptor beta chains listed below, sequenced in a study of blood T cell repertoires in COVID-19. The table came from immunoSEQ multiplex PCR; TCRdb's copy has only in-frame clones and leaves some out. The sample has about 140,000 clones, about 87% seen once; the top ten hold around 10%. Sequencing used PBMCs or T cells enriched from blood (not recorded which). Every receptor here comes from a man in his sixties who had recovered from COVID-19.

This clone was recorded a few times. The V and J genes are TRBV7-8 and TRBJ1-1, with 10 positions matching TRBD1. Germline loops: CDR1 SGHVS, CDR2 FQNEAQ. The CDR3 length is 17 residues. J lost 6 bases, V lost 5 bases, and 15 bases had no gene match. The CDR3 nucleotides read TGTGCCAGCAGCGCAGGGGGACAGGGGCCGTCTCGGGCTGAAGCTTTCTTT. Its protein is CASSAGGQGPSRAEAFF. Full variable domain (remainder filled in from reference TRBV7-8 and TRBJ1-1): GAGVSQSPRYKVAKRGQDVALRCDPISGHVSLFWYQQALGQGPEFLTYFQNEAQLDKSGLPSDRFFAERPEGSVSTLKIQRTQQEDSAVYLCASSAGGQGPSRAEAFFGQGTRLTVV.

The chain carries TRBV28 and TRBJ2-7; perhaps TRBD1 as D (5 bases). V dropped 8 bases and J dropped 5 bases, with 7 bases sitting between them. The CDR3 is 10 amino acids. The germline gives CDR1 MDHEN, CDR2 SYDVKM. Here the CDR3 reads CASGAHEQYF. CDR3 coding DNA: TGTGCCAGCGGGGCCCACGAGCAGTACTTC.

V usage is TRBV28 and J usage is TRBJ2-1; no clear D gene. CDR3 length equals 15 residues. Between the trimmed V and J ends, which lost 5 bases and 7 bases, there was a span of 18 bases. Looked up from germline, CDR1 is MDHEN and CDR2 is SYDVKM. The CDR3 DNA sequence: TGTGCCAGCAGTCATGACGGCGCAGGTGGGAATGAGCAGTTCTTC. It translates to CASSHDGAGGNEQFF.

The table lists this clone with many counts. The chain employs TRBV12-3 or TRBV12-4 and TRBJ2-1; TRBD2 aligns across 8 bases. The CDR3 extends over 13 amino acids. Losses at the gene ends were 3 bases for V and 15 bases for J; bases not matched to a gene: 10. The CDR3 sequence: CASSFGTSGVRFF. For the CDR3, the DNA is TGTGCCAGCAGTTTTGGGACTAGTGGAGTTCGGTTCTTC.

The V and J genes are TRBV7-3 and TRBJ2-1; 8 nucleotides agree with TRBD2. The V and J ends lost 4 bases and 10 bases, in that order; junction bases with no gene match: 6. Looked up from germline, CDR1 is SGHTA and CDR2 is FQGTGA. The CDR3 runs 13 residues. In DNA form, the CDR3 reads TGTGCCAGCAGCTCGGCGGGAGGCGGCGAGCAGTTCTTC. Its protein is CASSSAGGGEQFF.

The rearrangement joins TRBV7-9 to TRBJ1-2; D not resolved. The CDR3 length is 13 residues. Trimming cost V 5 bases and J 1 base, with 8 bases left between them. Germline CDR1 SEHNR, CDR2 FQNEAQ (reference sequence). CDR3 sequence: CASSRLGNYGYTF. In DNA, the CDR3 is TGTGCCAGCAGCCGACTGGGTAACTATGGCTACACCTTC.

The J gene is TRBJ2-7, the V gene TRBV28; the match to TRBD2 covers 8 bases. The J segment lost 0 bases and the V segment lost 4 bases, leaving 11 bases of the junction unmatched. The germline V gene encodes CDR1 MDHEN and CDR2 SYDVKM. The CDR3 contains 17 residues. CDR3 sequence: CASSSPRAGGFSYEQYF. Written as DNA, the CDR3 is TGTGCCAGCAGTTCCCCTAGGGCGGGGGGTTTCTCCTACGAGCAGTACTTC.

The CDR3 DNA follows: TGTGCCAGCGGACTAGGTTACAATGAGCAGTTCTTC. Translated, it gives CASGLGYNEQFF. The V gene is TRBV6-5, the J gene TRBJ2-1; 7 bases are a match to TRBD2. CDR1 and CDR2 (germline): MNHEY, SVGAGI. The J segment lost 4 bases and the V segment lost 8 bases, leaving 2 bases of the junction unmatched. The CDR3 has 12 residues.